At least ten counts were recorded for the clone carrying this T cell receptor beta chain. Its target is not known. The data were obtained in a study of T cells in Graves' hyperthyroidism and ophthalmopathy. Study as a whole: Peripheral blood collection took place at initial diagnosis, before any treatment. General study findings and limits: Ophthalmopathy stood apart from stable hyperthyroidism in a 13 V-J model.

A NOSPECS grade of at least 4, a Clinical Activity Score of at least 3 and duration under 3 months were recorded in ophthalmopathy patients. 9.5 to 10 ml fresh peripheral blood yielded the PBMCs. Regions amplified from RNA transcripts were the TCR beta CDR3 regions. TCR CDR3 underwent first-round RT-PCR with the HTBI primer set. TCRdb fed the multiplex PCR reads into MiXCR, producing one record per CDR3 protein. The sample lists under 600,000 distinct CDR3 sequences, about a sixth occurring once. V dropped 5 bases and J dropped 3; count of bases not matched to a gene: 15. CDR1 is MDHEN and CDR2 is SYDVKM in the germline V gene. The CDR3 spans 17 residues.

The TCR originated in a woman aged 40 to 49 with Graves' ophthalmopathy. Sequenced input: blood. This sequence joins TRBV28 and TRBJ2-5, with 7 bases identical to TRBD2. The CDR3 sequence: CASSHLSRRAGEETQYF. CDR3 DNA sequence: TGTGCCAGCAGTCACTTATCCCGTAGGGCGGGAGAAGAGACCCAGTACTTC.